This T cell receptor (beta chain) originates from a study of shared clonotypes between healthy human individuals. Whole-study results and caveats: Naive CD4 clonotypes overlapped across a handful of donors at approximately 5%.

Sequencing was at deep level. TCRdb keeps only in-frame clones here, not all; method: immunoSEQ multiplex PCR. The sample comprises approximately 2,000,000 clones, 85% to 95% of which are singletons, and about 0.41% rests with the top ten. The CDR3 has 14 residues. V shed 4 bases and J shed 1 base, with 10 bases lying between them. The V gene's germline CDR1 is SGHVS and CDR2 FQNEAQ. A word on this clone: What it binds is unknown.

The chain recombines TRBV7-8 with TRBJ1-1, with TRBD1 as a possible D gene (5 bases). What was sequenced was naive CD4+ T cells from PBMCs. The subset denotes: CD45RA+ positively selected. The TCR originated in a man in his late teens or twenties in good health. Some clones in this sample may be carry-over from other donors' samples. The CDR3 bases are TGTGCCAGCAGCTGGGGGAGGGGGAACACTGAAGCTTTCTTT. Translated, it gives CASSWGRGNTEAFF.